This record covers a single T cell receptor beta chain. With 0 bases removed from V and 4 bases from J, the gap between germline ends came to 16 bases. The CDR3 spans 17 residues. From germline, CDR1 is KGHSH and CDR2 LQKENI. Libraries were prepared by immunoSEQ multiplex PCR; TCRdb keeps only in-frame clonotypes and omits some of them. The sample records around 44,000 clones, 94% being singletons. This record belongs to a study of T cell changes during pregnancy in multiple sclerosis. The sample in question was CD8+ T cells from peripheral blood mononuclear cells, obtained in the third trimester of pregnancy. The genes are TRBV18 and TRBJ2-1; tentatively, D is TRBD1 (5 bases). The clonotype comes from a female donor with multiple sclerosis, enrolled in a pregnancy study. CDR3 nucleotide sequence: TGTGCCAGCTCACCACCTCCAGGGCCCAATACATACAATGAGCAGTTCTTC. Translation: CASSPPPGPNTYNEQFF.